The 31 T cell receptor beta chains below were found in one sample sequenced in a study of graft-versus-host responses after intestinal transplantation. These TCRs' antigens remain unknown. Here immunoSEQ multiplex PCR was the method, and the copy in TCRdb shows in-frame clones only, minus some. Among more than 95,000 clones listed, approximately 93% were seen once. This specimen consisted of unstimulated CD8+ T cells sorted from spleen or lymph node cells, obtained before intestinal transplant. These receptors were collected from a human donor who received an intestinal transplant.

The CDR3 DNA follows: TGTGCCAGCAGCCAAGATGGGGGGGGACAAGAGACCCAGTACTTC. Protein: CASSQDGGGQETQYF. The chain carries TRBV14 and TRBJ2-5, with TRBD2 identical over 7 bases. The CDR3 covers 15 residues. J gave up 2 bases and V 0 bases, and 3 bases lay outside the gene matches. Germline values: CDR1 SGHDN, CDR2 FVKESK.

The J gene is TRBJ2-3, the V gene TRBV29-1; 11 bases are a match to TRBD2. CDR1 and CDR2 from the germline V gene are SQVTM and ANQGSEA. The CDR3 contains 14 residues. The junction had 8 bases not matched to a gene; V was cut back by 6 bases and J by 6 bases. CDR3 loop: CSVHVVAGGDTQYF. CDR3 nucleotide sequence: TGCAGCGTCCACGTGGTAGCGGGGGGGGATACGCAGTATTTT.

The chain uses TRBV4-1 and TRBJ1-6; D gene ambiguous. The ends were cut back, 2 bases at V and 7 bases at J, with 18 bases in the middle. The V gene's germline CDR1 is MGHRA and CDR2 YSYEKL. The CDR3 is made up of 17 amino acids. CDR3 region: CASSQPPEDYGNSPLHF. For the CDR3, the DNA is TGCGCCAGCAGCCAACCCCCGGAGGACTATGGGAATTCACCCCTCCACTTT.

The J gene is TRBJ2-2, the V gene TRBV4-1; no clear D. CDR1 is MGHRA and CDR2 is YSYEKL in the germline V gene. The CDR3 contains 14 residues. V lost 3 bases and J lost 4, with 9 bases in between. The CDR3 nucleotides are TGCGCCAGCAGCCAGTTCATATTCACCGGGGAGCTGTTTTTT. Protein product: CASSQFIFTGELFF.

The chain carries TRBV19 and TRBJ1-1; D unresolved. The length of the CDR3 is 12 residues. Trimming pared 0 bases from V and 7 bases from J, leaving 6 bases between. Germline loops: CDR1 LNHDA, CDR2 SQIVND (reference sequence). CDR3 sequence (DNA): TGTGCCAGTAGTATAGAGTGGGGTGAAGCTTTCTTT. Amino acid sequence: CASSIEWGEAFF.

V gene TRBV5-5 combines with J gene TRBJ2-2, with 8 nucleotides matching TRBD1. The CDR3 is made up of 15 amino acids. V dropped 1 base and J dropped 1; count of bases not matched to a gene: 0. CDR1 SGHKS and CDR2 YYEKEE come from the germline V gene (reference sequence). The DNA for the CDR3 is TGTGCCAGCAGCTTGACAGGGGGGAACACCGGGGAGCTGTTTTTT. Translated, it gives CASSLTGGNTGELFF.

The genes are TRBV11-2 and TRBJ1-3, with 9 nucleotides matching TRBD1. Germline V gives CDR1 SGHAT, CDR2 FQNNGV. The J segment lost 6 bases and the V segment lost 1 base, leaving 4 bases of the junction unmatched. The CDR3 totals 15 residues. This CDR3 reads CASSLGTGVLNTIYF. As DNA, the CDR3 is TGTGCCAGCAGCTTAGGGACAGGGGTATTAAACACCATATATTTT.

V is TRBV6-5 and J is TRBJ1-2; 7 nucleotides agree with TRBD1. The CDR3 length is 15 residues. With 7 bases clipped from V and 2 bases from J, the junction kept 10 bases outside the gene matches. CDR1 MNHEY and CDR2 SVGAGI come from the germline V gene. This chain's CDR3 is CASTPWTGLNYGYTF. The CDR3 nucleotides are TGTGCCAGCACCCCATGGACAGGACTCAACTATGGCTACACCTTC.

This chain joins TRBV11-2 and TRBJ2-7; D perhaps matches TRBD2 (5 bases). Trimming cost V 5 bases and J 7 bases, with 9 bases left between them. CDR1 is SGHAT, CDR2 FQNNGV, per germline. This CDR3 has 11 residues. CDR3 sequence (DNA): TGTGCCAGCAGCGCCACTAGGGAGCAGTACTTC. Protein: CASSATREQYF.

The J gene is TRBJ2-2, the V gene TRBV9, with D possibly matching TRBD2 (6 bases). Germline CDR1 reads SGDLS; CDR2 reads YYNGEE. The CDR3 length is 13 residues. V was pared by 3 bases and J by 3 bases, with 6 bases between. CDR3 protein: CASSAGDTGELFF. CDR3 DNA: TGTGCCAGCAGCGCGGGGGACACCGGGGAGCTGTTTTTT.

The chain recombines TRBV15 with TRBJ1-5; D unclear. The V end lost 0 bases, the J end lost 0 bases, and 15 bases lay between the germline ends. The CDR3 is 18 residues long. CDR1 and CDR2 from the germline V gene are LNHNV and YYDKDF (reference sequence). CDR3 loop: CATSRDPPGSYSNQPQHF. CDR3 DNA: TGTGCCACCAGCAGAGACCCCCCAGGCAGTTATAGCAATCAGCCCCAGCATTTT.

The V and J genes are TRBV4-1 and TRBJ1-2; 7 bases are shared with TRBD1. CDR1 and CDR2 (germline): MGHRA, YSYEKL. The CDR3 extends over 15 amino acids. With 4 bases clipped from V and 4 bases from J, the junction kept 9 bases outside the gene matches. Written as DNA, the CDR3 is TGCGCCAGCAGCCTCCCGACAGGGAAGAGCTATGGCTACACCTTC. Amino acids: CASSLPTGKSYGYTF.

The chain links TRBV27 to TRBJ2-7, with D maybe TRBD1 (5 bases). Trimming left V 5 bases short and J 0 bases short, with 11 bases between. This CDR3 comprises 14 residues. The germline V gene encodes CDR1 MNHEY and CDR2 SMNVEV (reference sequence). As DNA, the CDR3 is TGTGCCAGCAGTCCGGACACCCTCTCCTACGAGCAGTACTTC. Translated, it gives CASSPDTLSYEQYF.

The chain is built from TRBV6-6 and TRBJ2-2; D is unresolved. V lost 0 bases to trimming and J lost 7 bases, with 3 bases between them. Germline V gene lookup returns CDR1 MNHNY and CDR2 SVGAGI (reference sequence). The CDR3 is made up of 12 amino acids. For the CDR3, the DNA is TGTGCCAGCAGTTACTCGAACGGGGAGCTGTTTTTT. This sequence encodes CASSYSNGELFF.

Here the CDR3 reads CASRPPDGALPNTEAFF. CDR3 DNA: TGTGCCAGCAGACCTCCGGATGGGGCACTACCAAACACTGAAGCTTTCTTT. V is TRBV7-9 and J is TRBJ1-1, with D perhaps matching TRBD1 (5 bases). The CDR3 extends over 17 amino acids. Germline V CDR1 and CDR2: SEHNR, FQNEAQ (reference sequence). V was trimmed by 6 bases and J by 2 bases, leaving 22 bases between them.

Only one count was recorded for this clone. The DNA for the CDR3 is TGCGCCAGCAGCTTGGGGGACAGGGGGACGAATGAAAAACTGTTTTTT. Protein sequence: CASSLGDRGTNEKLFF. This sequence joins TRBV5-1 and TRBJ1-4; 11 bases are a match to TRBD1. The CDR3 length is 16 residues. CDR1 SGHRS and CDR2 YFSETQ come from the germline V gene. Unmatched junction bases numbered 3, after V lost 0 bases and J lost 5 bases.

For the CDR3, the DNA is TGCGCCAGCAGCCAAGACCTCTCCTTTGGAAACACCATATATTTT. It codes for CASSQDLSFGNTIYF. The chain couples TRBV4-1 to TRBJ1-3; D is unresolved. The CDR3 covers 15 residues. V lost 0 bases, J lost 3 bases, and 9 bases lay in between. CDR1 and CDR2 (germline): MGHRA, YSYEKL.

J is TRBJ1-1 and V is TRBV13, with a possible D match to TRBD1 (5 bases). V lost 1 base and J 1 base, leaving 7 bases between the germline ends. CDR3 length: 14 residues. Per germline, CDR1 PRHDT and CDR2 FYEKMQ (reference sequence). DNA for the CDR3: TGTGCCAGCAGCTTAGTAGGGGAGAACACTGAAGCTTTCTTT. This codes for CASSLVGENTEAFF.

The rearrangement links TRBV6-1 to TRBJ2-7, with D perhaps assigned TRBD1 or TRBD2 (5 bases each). The CDR3 extends over 14 amino acids. V was clipped by 7 bases and J by 5 bases, with 18 bases between them. Germline V gene data show CDR1 as MNHNS and CDR2 as SASEGT. The chain's CDR3 is CASNPREGLHEQYF. The CDR3 DNA sequence: TGTGCCAGCAATCCCAGAGAGGGGCTCCACGAGCAGTACTTC.

The chain recombines TRBV19 with TRBJ2-2, with D possibly being TRBD1 (6 bases). Between the trimmed V and J ends, which lost 2 bases and 7 bases, there was a span of 14 bases. CDR3 size: 15 residues. From germline, CDR1 is LNHDA and CDR2 SQIVND (reference sequence). The CDR3 DNA reads as TGTGCCAGTAGTATAATACAGGGTGTCGGCGGGGAGCTGTTTTTT. This sequence encodes CASSIIQGVGGELFF.

This clone has just one count. The chain carries TRBV20-1 and TRBJ2-1; D not resolved. The CDR3 spans 11 residues. Germline values: CDR1 DFQATT, CDR2 SNEGSKA (reference sequence). Deletions cut 2 bases from V and 5 bases from J, with 4 bases between. The CDR3, as DNA: TGCAGTGCTAGATGGCACAATGAGCAGTTCTTC. It is translated as CSARWHNEQFF.

This chain uses TRBV7-6 with TRBJ2-2; no definite D call. V lost 5 bases to trimming and J lost 4 bases, with 11 bases between them. Germline-derived CDR1 and CDR2 are SGHVS and FNYEAQ. This CDR3 has 14 residues. The chain's CDR3 is CASSPEPGTGELFF. The CDR3, as DNA: TGTGCCAGCAGCCCCGAGCCGGGCACCGGGGAGCTGTTTTTT.

The chain has TRBV9 and TRBJ1-1; D remains unclear. The CDR3 consists of 16 residues. V lost 0 bases, J lost 2 bases, and 14 bases lay in between. Germline CDR1 is SGDLS and CDR2 is YYNGEE. CDR3 amino acids: CASSVDPRDGNTEAFF. The DNA of the CDR3 is TGTGCCAGCAGCGTAGATCCGCGAGATGGAAACACTGAAGCTTTCTTT.

The chain combines TRBV20-1 with TRBJ1-2; D unclear. Germline lookup yields CDR1 DFQATT and CDR2 SNEGSKA (reference sequence). Trimming took off 0 bases at V and 7 bases at J, with 6 bases between the two ends. This CDR3 spans 11 amino acids. The CDR3 region is CSARDPVGYTF. CDR3 DNA: TGCAGTGCTAGAGATCCCGTTGGCTACACCTTC.

The chain has TRBV6-5 and TRBJ1-3, with D tentatively TRBD1 (5 bases). The V and J ends lost 8 bases and 5 bases respectively, with 16 bases between them. This CDR3 has 14 residues. Germline CDR1 is MNHEY and CDR2 is SVGAGI. DNA of the CDR3: TGTGCCAGCTCTCCGGCAGGGCATAGAAACACCATATATTTT. Encoded protein: CASSPAGHRNTIYF.

This clone was found a few times. The chain has TRBV13 and TRBJ2-7; D possibly uses TRBD1 or TRBD2 (6 bases each). CDR1 PRHDT and CDR2 FYEKMQ come from the germline V gene (reference sequence). V was pared by 1 base and J by 2 bases, with 15 bases between. The CDR3 is 16 residues long. The DNA for the CDR3 is TGTGCCAGCAGCTTAGAGAGTTATGGGGGGCCCTACGAGCAGTACTTC. It is translated as CASSLESYGGPYEQYF. Complete variable domain (other parts from reference TRBV13 and TRBJ2-7): AAGVIQSPRHLIKEKRETATLKCYPIPRHDTVYWYQQGPGQDPQFLISFYEKMQSDKGSIPDRFSAQQFSDYHSELNMSSLELGDSALYFCASSLESYGGPYEQYFGPGTRLTVT.

The genes are TRBV29-1 and TRBJ1-3; D possibly corresponds to TRBD1 (5 bases). Germline V lookup: CDR1 SQVTM, CDR2 ANQGSEA. The CDR3 has 15 amino acids. V lost 2 bases to trimming and J lost 0 bases, with 11 bases between them. CDR3 residues: CSVERGGVSGNTIYF. CDR3 bases: TGCAGCGTTGAAAGAGGAGGGGTCTCTGGAAACACCATATATTTT. The entire variable domain, with the rest obtained from reference TRBV29-1 and TRBJ1-3, is as follows: SAVISQKPSRDICQRGTSLTIQCQVDSQVTMMFWYRQQPGQSLTLIATANQGSEATYESGFVIDKFPISRPNLTFSTLTVSNMSPEDSSIYLCSVERGGVSGNTIYFGEGSWLTVV.

The chain carries TRBV29-1 and TRBJ2-2, with D unresolved. The CDR3 sequence is 14 residues long. From germline, CDR1 is SQVTM and CDR2 ANQGSEA. The V gene lost 4 bases and the J gene lost 4 bases, with 13 bases spanning the gap. CDR3 in amino acids: CSVVSPKSTGELFF. The CDR3 DNA is TGCAGCGTTGTGAGCCCTAAAAGCACCGGGGAGCTGTTTTTT.

V and J are TRBV6-1 and TRBJ1-1, with D maybe TRBD1 (6 bases). Germline values: CDR1 MNHNS, CDR2 SASEGT. V was shortened by 1 base and J by 4 bases, with 22 bases between the two germline ends. CDR3 length: 18 amino acids. The CDR3: CASSEEGGGLWGSTEAFF. The CDR3 DNA follows: TGTGCCAGCAGTGAAGAAGGGGGGGGTTTGTGGGGGTCCACTGAAGCTTTCTTT.

The rearrangement links TRBV27 to TRBJ1-5, with D possibly matching TRBD1 (6 bases). CDR3 length: 14 residues. From germline, CDR1 is MNHEY and CDR2 SMNVEV (reference sequence). Trimming cost V 5 bases and J 7 bases, with 15 bases left between them. The CDR3 protein is CASSPYPGDQPQHF. CDR3 bases: TGTGCCAGCAGTCCTTATCCAGGGGACCAGCCCCAGCATTTT.

The chain joins TRBV29-1 to TRBJ2-5; the D gene is possibly TRBD1 (6 bases). There are 14 residues in the CDR3. Deletions cut 4 bases from V and 2 bases from J, with 14 bases between. Germline V lookup: CDR1 SQVTM, CDR2 ANQGSEA. The CDR3 coding sequence is TGCAGCGTTGTCGGAGGACAGCTACAAGAGACCCAGTACTTC. This encodes CSVVGGQLQETQYF.